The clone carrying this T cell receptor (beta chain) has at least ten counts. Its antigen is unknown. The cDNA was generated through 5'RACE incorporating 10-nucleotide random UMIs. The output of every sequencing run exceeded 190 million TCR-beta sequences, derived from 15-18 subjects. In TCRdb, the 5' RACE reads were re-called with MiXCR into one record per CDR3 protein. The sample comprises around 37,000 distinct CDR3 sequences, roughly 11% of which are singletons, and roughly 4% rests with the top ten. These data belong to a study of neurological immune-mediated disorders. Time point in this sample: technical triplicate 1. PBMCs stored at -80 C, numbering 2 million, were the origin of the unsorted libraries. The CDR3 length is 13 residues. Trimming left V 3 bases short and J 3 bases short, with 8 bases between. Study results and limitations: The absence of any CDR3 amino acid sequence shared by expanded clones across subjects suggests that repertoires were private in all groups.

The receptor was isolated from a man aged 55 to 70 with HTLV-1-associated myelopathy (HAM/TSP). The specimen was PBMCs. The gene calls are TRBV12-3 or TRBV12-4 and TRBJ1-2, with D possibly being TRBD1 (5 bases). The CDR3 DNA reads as TGTGCCAGCAGTTTCAGGGCATACTATGGCTACACCTTC. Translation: CASSFRAYYGYTF.